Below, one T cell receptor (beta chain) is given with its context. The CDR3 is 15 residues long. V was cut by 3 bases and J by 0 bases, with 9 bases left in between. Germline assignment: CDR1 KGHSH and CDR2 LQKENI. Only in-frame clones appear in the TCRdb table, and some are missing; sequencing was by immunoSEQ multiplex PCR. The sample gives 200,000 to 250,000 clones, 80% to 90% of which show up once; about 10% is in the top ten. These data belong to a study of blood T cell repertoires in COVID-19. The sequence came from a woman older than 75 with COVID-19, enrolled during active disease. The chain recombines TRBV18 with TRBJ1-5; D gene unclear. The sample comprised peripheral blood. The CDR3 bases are TGTGCCAGCTCACCCGTCGGGAGTAGCAATCAGCCCCAGCATTTT. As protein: CASSPVGSSNQPQHF.